These 7 T cell receptor beta chains came from one sample sequenced in a study of CD8 T cells in ankylosing spondylitis. TCRdb reanalysed the 5' RACE reads using MiXCR and keeps one entry per CDR3 protein. The sample includes 800,000 to 900,000 distinct CDR3 sequences, 12% seen only once; the top ten take roughly 0.51%. Antigens for these TCRs are unknown. Study results and limitations: A TCR beta motif of about eight highly homologous variants seemed to mark ankylosing spondylitis blood.

Sequenced material: blood, either unsorted or a sorted T cell fraction (not recorded which). All receptors derive from a male donor with ankylosing spondylitis.

The sample holds a few counts of this clonotype. The chain employs TRBV7-2 and TRBJ1-1; D uncertain. The CDR3 contains 15 residues. Trimming took 2 bases from V and 1 from J, leaving 11 bases between them. CDR1 is SGHTA, CDR2 FQGNSA, per germline. In DNA, the CDR3 is TGTGCCAGCAGCTTACTCGGTGCGGCGAACACTGAAGCTTTCTTT. Protein: CASSLLGAANTEAFF.

This clonotype was counted ten times or more. The chain combines TRBV20-1 with TRBJ2-7; D remains unclear. The germline V and J ends were trimmed by 2 bases and 2 bases, with 13 bases remaining between them. Germline CDR1 DFQATT, CDR2 SNEGSKA (reference sequence). This CDR3 is built from 14 residues. Here the CDR3 reads CSARYWVTAYEQYF. The CDR3 region has the DNA TGCAGTGCTAGATATTGGGTTACTGCCTACGAGCAGTACTTC.

This clonotype showed up just a few times. V usage is TRBV20-1 and J usage is TRBJ1-2; tentative D call: TRBD1 (6 bases). The V gene lost 0 bases and the J gene lost 3 bases, with 11 bases spanning the gap. Germline values: CDR1 DFQATT, CDR2 SNEGSKA (reference sequence). This CDR3 is built from 14 residues. The CDR3 loop reads CSARDGQLYYGYTF. The CDR3 nucleotides are TGCAGTGCTAGAGACGGACAGTTGTACTATGGCTACACCTTC.

The V and J genes are TRBV30 and TRBJ2-7, with 7 bases that match TRBD2. V was pared by 1 base and J by 0 bases, with 12 bases of the junction left unmatched. The CDR3 is 17 residues long. Per germline, CDR1 GTSNPN and CDR2 SVGIG (reference sequence). The CDR3: CAWSGLLGLPVSYEQYF. The CDR3 coding sequence is TGTGCCTGGAGTGGGCTCCTGGGACTACCTGTCTCCTACGAGCAGTACTTC.

This clonotype was seen only a few times. The J gene is TRBJ2-1, the V gene TRBV10-3, with 9 bases that match TRBD2. V dropped 4 bases and J dropped 10; count of bases not matched to a gene: 20. Germline loops: CDR1 ENHRY, CDR2 SYGVKD. There are 18 residues in the CDR3. CDR3 sequence reads: CAISAPGRSGGYDREQFF. DNA of the CDR3: TGTGCCATCAGTGCACCCGGTCGAAGCGGGGGGTACGATCGAGAGCAGTTCTTC.

This chain uses TRBV6-1 with TRBJ2-4; 8 bases are a match to TRBD1. The CDR3 covers 15 residues. Germline V gives CDR1 MNHNS, CDR2 SASEGT. Trimming at V came to 7 bases and at J to 3 bases, leaving 8 bases not matched to a gene. The DNA for the CDR3 is TGTGCCAGCACCTCGGGACAGGCCAACAAAAACATTCAGTACTTC. It codes for CASTSGQANKNIQYF.

This clonotype was seen many times. This chain joins TRBV7-6 and TRBJ1-5; D remains unclear. Germline-derived CDR1 and CDR2 are SGHVS and FNYEAQ. This CDR3 is built from 12 residues. V was trimmed by 3 bases and J by 9 bases, leaving 9 bases between them. The CDR3 is CASSLQKGPQHF. DNA for the CDR3: TGTGCCAGCAGCTTGCAGAAGGGGCCCCAGCATTTT.